This passage covers 23 T cell receptor beta chains from one sample sequenced in a study of tissue T cells after allogeneic stem cell transplantation. Time point denoted: mouse harvest day 14 after allogeneic transplant. Tail vein injection delivered 10^7 T-cell-depleted bone marrow cells and 10^6 splenic CD5+ T cells. The repertoire was sequenced with immunoSEQ multiplex PCR; TCRdb's copy has only in-frame clones and lacks some. The sample carries under 2,000 clones, about 41% recorded once. The sample taken for sequencing was spleen. These receptors were obtained from a female BALB/c mouse given C57BL/6 T cells with graft-versus-host disease after an allogeneic hematopoietic cell transplant.

About this clone itself: Gene and germline names: mouse. The read halts 1 residue ahead of the CDR3 end, with the missing end drawn from the germline J gene. V and J are TRBV26 and TRBJ2-4, with 10 nucleotides matching TRBD1. The CDR3 spans 16 residues. V shed 0 bases, J shed 3 bases, and the junction held 3 bases outside the gene matches. Germline-derived CDR1 and CDR2 are KGHPV and FQNQEV (reference sequence). The CDR3 bases that were read are TGTGCCAGCAGTCTGTCGGGACAGGGGTGGCAAAACACCTTGTAC. Its protein is CASSLSGQGWQNTLY. The full CDR3 is CASSLSGQGWQNTLYF. Using reference TRBV26 and TRBJ2-4 for the parts outside the CDR3, the full variable domain is NSKVIQTPRYLVKGQGQKAKMRCIPEKGHPVVFWYQQNKNNEFKFLINFQNQEVLQQIDMTEKRFSAECPSNSPCSLEIQSSEAGDSALYLCASSLSGQGWQNTLYFGAGTRLSVL.

Sample share makes this clone hyperexpanded (1% or more). These gene names are mouse names. Read coverage stops 1 residue before the CDR3 terminus; the germline J gene supplies the remainder. The chain is built from TRBV12-2 and TRBJ2-7, with D maybe TRBD2 (6 bases). This CDR3 contains 14 residues. Germline CDR1 reads SGHLS; CDR2 reads HYDKME. V lost 2 bases and J 1 base, leaving 11 bases between the germline ends. CDR3 loop: CASSPGTLSYEQYF. The sequenced part of the CDR3 DNA is TGTGCCAGCTCTCCCGGGACTTTATCCTATGAACAGTAC.

This clone has a handful of counts. Gene names follow the mouse nomenclature. The CDR3 end falls 1 residue outside the read, so it is completed with the germline J gene. The rearrangement joins TRBV15 to TRBJ1-3; 8 bases are shared with TRBD1. In germline, CDR1 is SGHND, CDR2 FRSKSL. The CDR3 is 15 amino acids. With V trimmed by 5 bases and J by 3 bases, 6 bases remained unmatched. The DNA read from the CDR3 is TGTGCCAGCAGTCCCCAGACAGGGGATGGAAATACGCTCTAT. Protein: CASSPQTGDGNTLY. The entire CDR3 reads CASSPQTGDGNTLYF.

In regard to this clone: Gene names are the mouse ones. The CDR3 end falls 1 residue outside the read, so it is completed with the germline J gene. V and J are TRBV16 and TRBJ2-4; D is unresolved. Germline V gene lookup returns CDR1 SGHSA and CDR2 FRNQAP. Trimming removed 0 bases at V and 0 bases at J, with 1 base between. The CDR3 consists of 13 residues. Partial CDR3 DNA: TGTGCAAGCAGCTTAGACAGTCAAAACACCTTGTAC. Its translation: CASSLDSQNTLY. The complete CDR3 protein is CASSLDSQNTLYF.

About this clone itself: The genes are named according to mouse. The read terminates 1 residue before the CDR3 end, so the remaining end is supplied by the germline J gene. V gene TRBV13-2 combines with J gene TRBJ1-2; the D is unclear. The CDR3 length is 14 residues. V shed 0 bases and J shed 0 bases, with 6 bases lying between them. The germline V gene encodes CDR1 NNHNN and CDR2 SYGAGS (reference sequence). The CDR3 is CASGDAKANSDYTF. The sequenced CDR3 bases are TGTGCCAGCGGTGATGCGAAGGCAAACTCCGACTACACC.

About this clone: Germline and genes here are mouse. The read halts 1 residue ahead of the CDR3 end, with the missing end drawn from the germline J gene. The chain has TRBV29 and TRBJ1-6; D remains unclear. TRBJ1-6 is recorded as an ORF, its role being uncertain. V was trimmed by 4 bases and J by 0 bases, leaving 10 bases between them. The CDR3 spans 16 residues. Germline assignment: CDR1 MSHET and CDR2 SYDVDS. The part of the CDR3 DNA that was read is TGTGCTAGCAGTTGGTCCTCGAATTCCTATAATTCGCCCCTCTAC. Translating it yields CASSWSSNSYNSPLY. The full CDR3 is CASSWSSNSYNSPLYF.

This clone showed up just a few times. Mouse gene names apply. The read is 1 residue too short to cover the CDR3 end, so that end is filled in from the germline J gene. The chain combines TRBV5 with TRBJ1-1; 7 positions match TRBD1. Trimming at V came to 0 bases and at J to 4 bases, leaving 11 bases not matched to a gene. CDR3 length: 17 residues. Germline-derived CDR1 and CDR2 are LGHNA and YNLKQL (reference sequence). Here the CDR3 reads CASSQDLQGGAGTEVFF. The sequenced CDR3 bases are TGTGCCAGCAGCCAAGATCTTCAGGGGGGCGCGGGCACAGAAGTCTTC.

Concerning this clone: Any gene name here is a mouse gene name. The read comes to an end 1 residue before the CDR3 does, leaving the germline J gene to fill in the end. The rearrangement joins TRBV16 to TRBJ2-7; TRBD2 matches 13 bases. V trimming: 8 bases; J trimming: 4 bases; junction bases outside the gene matches: 2. Germline loops: CDR1 SGHSA, CDR2 FRNQAP. The CDR3 loop spans 13 amino acids. The DNA read from the CDR3 is TGTGCAAGCGGGACTGGGGGGGGGTATGAACAGTAC. Its protein product is CASGTGGGYEQY. The full-length CDR3 reads as CASGTGGGYEQYF.

This clone was seen a few times. The germline and genes are mouse ones. From the germline J gene comes the end of the CDR3, since the read stops 1 residue before it. This chain connects TRBV20 to TRBJ2-7, with a tentative D call TRBD1 (5 bases). CDR3 length equals 12 residues. Germline V gene data show CDR1 as GFQATS and CDR2 as STVNSAI. Trimming took off 1 base at V and 7 bases at J, with 11 bases between the two ends. The CDR3 reads CGARGRGREQYF. The sequenced CDR3 bases are TGTGGTGCTAGGGGAAGGGGTCGGGAACAGTAC. Full variable domain (rest looked up from reference TRBV20 and TRBJ2-7): GALVYQYPRRTICKSGTSMRMECQAVGFQATSVAWYRQSPQKTFELIALSTVNSAIKYEQNFTQEKFPISHPNLSFSSMTVLNAYLEDRGLYLCGARGRGREQYFGPGTRLTVL.

Judged by abundance, this clone is large. The genes are named according to mouse. The part of the CDR3 DNA that was read is TGTGCCAGCAGCCAAGAGAGGGGGTTCTCCGACTACACC. This encodes CASSQERGFSDYT. The full CDR3 sequence reads CASSQERGFSDYTF. V gene TRBV2 combines with J gene TRBJ1-2, with D perhaps matching TRBD1 (6 bases). The sequenced fragment ends 1 residue before the CDR3 boundary, so the rest is inferred from the germline J gene. V was pared by 0 bases and J by 4 bases, with 9 bases between. The CDR3 loop spans 14 amino acids. Germline CDR1 reads LGHNA; CDR2 reads YSYQKL.

A remark on this clone: Here the gene names and germline are mouse. The read finishes 1 residue shy of the CDR3 end, and the germline J gene is used to complete it. This chain connects TRBV29 to TRBJ2-7; 8 bases agree with TRBD1. With V trimmed by 2 bases and J by 7 bases, 7 bases remained unmatched. Germline values: CDR1 MSHET, CDR2 SYDVDS. This CDR3 is 14 amino acids long. The CDR3 sequence is CASSLGTGGWEQYF. The part of the CDR3 DNA that was read is TGTGCTAGCAGTTTAGGGACAGGTGGCTGGGAACAGTAC.

Regarding this clone: One end of the junction is discordant with germline, which a read error may explain. All gene names here are mouse names. The read ends 1 residue shy of where the CDR3 ends; the end is completed using the germline J gene. The genes are TRBV4 and TRBJ1-5, with D uncertain. Germline assignment: CDR1 LGHDT and CDR2 YNNKQL (reference sequence). There are 13 residues in the CDR3. The CDR3 is CARSSPVNQAPLF. The DNA read from the CDR3 is TGTGCCCGCAGCTCACCAGTCAACCAGGCTCCGCTT.

Concerning this clone: Mouse germline and gene names are used. The CDR3 end falls 1 residue outside the read, so it is completed with the germline J gene. This sequence joins TRBV14 and TRBJ2-4; D is unresolved. CDR1 and CDR2 (germline): SGHDT, FRDEAV. Trimming took off 1 base at V and 3 bases at J, with 0 bases between the two ends. The CDR3 runs to 11 residues. This CDR3 is CASSFQNTLYF. The part of the CDR3 DNA that was read is TGTGCCAGCAGTTTCCAAAACACCTTGTAC.

By sample fraction, this clone is large. Gene names and germline match the mouse. The CDR3 is cut off 1 residue early in the read; its end comes from the germline J gene. V gene TRBV4 combines with J gene TRBJ1-4, with TRBD1 matching 8 bases. The germline CDR1 and CDR2 sequences are LGHDT and YNNKQL (reference sequence). With 5 bases clipped from V and 12 bases from J, the junction kept 5 bases outside the gene matches. This CDR3 spans 12 amino acids. The CDR3 DNA, read in part, is TGTGCCAGCAGCCCAGACAGGGGAGGATTATTT. Translated: CASSPDRGGLF. The CDR3 as a whole reads CASSPDRGGLFF. Combining the CDR3 with reference TRBV4 and TRBJ1-4 gives the whole variable domain ETAVFQTPNYHVTQVGNEVSFNCKQTLGHDTMYWYKQDSKKLLKIMFSYNNKQLIVNETVPRRFSPQSSDKAHLNLRIKSVEPEDSAVYLCASSPDRGGLFFGHGTKLSVL.

Only a few counts were recorded for this clone. All gene names here are mouse names. From the germline J gene comes the end of the CDR3, since the read stops 1 residue before it. V gene TRBV5 combines with J gene TRBJ1-5; 7 bases are a match to TRBD1. This CDR3 contains 13 residues. Germline CDR1 reads LGHNA; CDR2 reads YNLKQL (reference sequence). The junction had 2 bases not matched to a gene; V was cut back by 5 bases and J by 4 bases. CDR3 sequence reads: CASSSTGNQAPLF. CDR3 DNA, as far as it was read: TGTGCCAGCAGCTCGACAGGGAACCAGGCTCCGCTT.

A note on this clone: Germline and genes: mouse. The sequence runs out 1 residue before the end of the CDR3; the remainder is reconstructed from the germline J gene. The chain carries TRBV3 and TRBJ1-2; no firm D call. V was shortened by 2 bases and J by 4 bases, with 8 bases between the two germline ends. This CDR3 is built from 13 residues. Germline CDR1 is SNHLY and CDR2 is FYNGKV (reference sequence). CDR3 in amino acids: CASSLSAGSDYTF. The sequenced part of the CDR3 DNA is TGTGCCAGCAGCTTATCCGCGGGCTCCGACTACACC.

As to this clone: A far larger clone is off by one base, so a read error is likely. The genes and germline here are from mouse. Read sequence stops 1 residue before the CDR3 end, and the germline J gene provides the missing end. Additional DNA sequences in this sample encode the identical CDR3. The chain couples TRBV29 to TRBJ2-7, with D perhaps matching TRBD1 or TRBD2 (5 bases each). The CDR3 runs 13 residues. Germline V lookup: CDR1 MSHET, CDR2 SYDVDS. Between the trimmed V and J ends, which lost 4 bases and 7 bases, there was a span of 14 bases. CDR3: CASSSGTGDEQYF. The sequenced part of the CDR3 DNA is TGTGCTAGCAGTTCAGGGACCGGGGACGAACAGTAC.

The sample holds one count of this clone. Gene names follow the mouse nomenclature. The read terminates 1 residue before the CDR3 end, so the remaining end is supplied by the germline J gene. This chain connects TRBV3 to TRBJ2-5; D may be TRBD1 or TRBD2 (5 bases each). The germline V and J ends were trimmed by 2 bases and 0 bases, with 6 bases remaining between them. CDR3 length: 14 amino acids. Germline V gene sequence: CDR1 SNHLY, CDR2 FYNGKV (reference sequence). The CDR3 bases that were read are TGTGCCAGCAGCTTACGGGACAACCAAGACACCCAGTAC. Translating it yields CASSLRDNQDTQY. Given in full, the CDR3 is CASSLRDNQDTQYF.

About this clone itself: Germline and genes: mouse. Read coverage stops 1 residue before the CDR3 terminus; the germline J gene supplies the remainder. The chain joins TRBV26 to TRBJ2-7; TRBD2 agrees at 10 bases. V gave up 6 bases and J gave up 4 bases; unmatched junction bases: 6. The CDR3 is 14 residues long. The germline V gene has CDR1 KGHPV and CDR2 FQNQEV (reference sequence). The CDR3: CASSPGTGAYEQYF. The DNA read from the CDR3 is TGTGCCAGCAGCCCCGGGACTGGGGCTTATGAACAGTAC.

This clone is judged large. The gene symbols are mouse symbols. The read comes to an end 1 residue before the CDR3 does, leaving the germline J gene to fill in the end. V usage is TRBV13-1 and J usage is TRBJ2-7; TRBD1 might be the D (6 bases). The CDR3 loop spans 13 amino acids. V lost 2 bases, J lost 4 bases, and 10 bases lay in between. Germline CDR1 and CDR2: NSHNY and SYGAGN. CDR3 protein: CASSEGQVYEQYF. CDR3 bases read: TGTGCCAGCAGTGAGGGACAAGTATATGAACAGTAC.

Turning to this clone: Gene names refer to mouse genes. The read ends 1 residue early relative to the CDR3; the germline J gene fills the gap. This chain connects TRBV15 to TRBJ2-5, with 8 nucleotides matching TRBD1. Trimming removed 5 bases from V and 8 bases from J; junction bases left unmatched: 6. Germline V gene data show CDR1 as SGHND and CDR2 as FRSKSL. The CDR3 is 13 amino acids. The CDR3 loop reads CASSRGQGGTQYF. CDR3 bases read: TGTGCCAGCAGTCGTGGACAGGGTGGCACCCAGTAC.

This clone was detected only a few times. Mouse names are used for the genes. The read halts 1 residue ahead of the CDR3 end, with the missing end drawn from the germline J gene. The chain is built from TRBV2 and TRBJ2-2, with 9 nucleotides matching TRBD2. Trimming cost V 3 bases and J 2 bases; bases outside gene matches: 1. CDR1 and CDR2 (germline): LGHNA, YSYQKL. The CDR3 loop spans 15 amino acids. CDR3 bases read: TGTGCCAGCAGCCACGACTGGGGGAACACCGGGCAGCTCTAC. Its translation is CASSHDWGNTGQLY. The CDR3, in full, reads CASSHDWGNTGQLYF.

Concerning this clone itself: Gene names are the mouse ones. Read data end 1 residue before the CDR3 end; the end is taken from the germline J gene. V is TRBV5 and J is TRBJ2-7; 8 bases align to TRBD2. J was trimmed by 5 bases and V by 0 bases; bases with no gene match: 6. The CDR3 loop spans 15 amino acids. Germline CDR1 reads LGHNA; CDR2 reads YNLKQL (reference sequence). The CDR3 bases that were read are TGTGCCAGCAGCCAAGATCTGGGGGGCGCCCATGAACAGTAC. Translating it yields CASSQDLGGAHEQY. The whole CDR3 is CASSQDLGGAHEQYF.